This T cell receptor beta chain was captured by sequencing in a study of Ad26.COV2.S vaccination and SARS-CoV-2 variants. The overall study: Trial arm assignment for the donor was COV1001 Ad26.COV2.S. Study-level results: Analyses that measured TCR breadth and depth may have underestimated total T cell responses.

Data came from immunoSEQ multiplex PCR; TCRdb stores just in-frame clones and leaves some out. The table shows roughly 250,000 clones, with about 83% occurring only once. Notes on this clone: The antigen is undetermined.

The V end was cut by 1 base, the J end by 5 bases, with 17 bases between. CDR3 length: 16 amino acids. In germline, CDR1 is MGHRA, CDR2 YSYEKL. Regarding treatment: 15 to 20 received Ad26.COV2.S at low or high dose, single or two shots; 5 received placebo; per-sample allocation not given. All samples were drawn on day 63, counting from the first vaccine or placebo injection. It was Wuhan-strain SARS-CoV-2 spike that the Ad26 vaccine vector expressed. The rearrangement links TRBV4-1 to TRBJ1-2, with a weak D call TRBD1 (5 bases). The receptor was derived from a person aged 18-60 years who received the Ad26.COV2.S COVID-19 vaccine or a placebo. This material consisted of peripheral blood, taken in a trial of Ad26.COV2.S vaccine versus placebo. CDR3 sequence: CASSQVRGEPRYGYTF. In nucleotides, the CDR3 is TGCGCCAGCAGCCAAGTCCGGGGCGAACCCAGGTATGGCTACACCTTC.